The present entry profiles one T cell receptor beta chain with its context. Data came from immunoSEQ multiplex PCR; TCRdb stores just in-frame clones and leaves some out. The data show about 170,000 clones, about four fifths seen once. The sample belongs to a study of blood T cell repertoires in COVID-19. For the study at large: PBMCs, B-cell-depleted T cells, or T cells provided the cDNA or gDNA that made up the material.

The germline gives CDR1 LNHDA, CDR2 SQIVND (reference sequence). This CDR3 spans 14 amino acids. After removal of 5 bases from V and 5 bases from J, the junction contained 5 bases not matched to a gene. Sequences were obtained from peripheral blood. The rearrangement uses TRBV19 and TRBJ2-5; 10 bases match TRBD2. The clonotype originates from an elderly woman with acute or convalescent COVID-19. CDR3 residues: CASSLAGAGETQYF. The CDR3 coding sequence is TGTGCCAGTAGTCTAGCGGGAGCGGGGGAGACCCAGTACTTC. The full variable domain, completed using reference TRBV19 and TRBJ2-5, is DGGITQSPKYLFRKEGQNVTLSCEQNLNHDAMYWYRQDPGQGLRLIYYSQIVNDFQKGDIAEGYSVSREKKESFPLTVTSAQKNPTAFYLCASSLAGAGETQYFGPGTRLLVL.